This TCR beta chain was captured in a study of tumor-infiltrating lymphocytes in oesophageal squamous cell carcinoma. One entry per CDR3 protein results from TCRdb running MiXCR on the PCR reads. The sample has about 14,000 distinct CDR3 sequences; around 50% are singletons. V was pared by 0 bases and J by 0 bases, with 9 bases between. The CDR3 has 15 amino acids. The germline V gene has CDR1 SGHNT and CDR2 YYREEE (reference sequence). This clonotype showed up many times. The J gene is TRBJ1-1, the V gene TRBV5-4; D is perhaps TRBD1 (5 bases). The specimen sequenced was blood. The sequence was obtained from a male donor with esophageal squamous cell carcinoma. DNA for the CDR3: TGTGCCAGCAGCTTGGAGTCAGGGTTGAACACTGAAGCTTTCTTT. Protein: CASSLESGLNTEAFF.